Reported below is one T cell receptor beta chain. Data came from immunoSEQ multiplex PCR; TCRdb stores just in-frame clones and leaves some out. Of fewer than 200,000 clones detected, 86% appear once; the ten largest clones hold 2% to 3%. This sample was taken from a study of cytomegalovirus exposure and HLA in healthy donors. The CDR3 extends over 14 amino acids. Per the germline V gene, CDR1 is SGHRS and CDR2 is YFSETQ. Trimming took off 4 bases at V and 0 bases at J, with 10 bases between the two ends. The rearrangement joins TRBV5-1 to TRBJ1-1; D is possibly TRBD1 (6 bases). The TCR sequence derives from a man between 18 and 29 years old in good health and CMV-seropositive. The sample taken for sequencing was PBMCs. The CDR3 nucleotides are TGCGCCAGCAGCCCCGGGACATTGAACACTGAAGCTTTCTTT. Residues: CASSPGTLNTEAFF.